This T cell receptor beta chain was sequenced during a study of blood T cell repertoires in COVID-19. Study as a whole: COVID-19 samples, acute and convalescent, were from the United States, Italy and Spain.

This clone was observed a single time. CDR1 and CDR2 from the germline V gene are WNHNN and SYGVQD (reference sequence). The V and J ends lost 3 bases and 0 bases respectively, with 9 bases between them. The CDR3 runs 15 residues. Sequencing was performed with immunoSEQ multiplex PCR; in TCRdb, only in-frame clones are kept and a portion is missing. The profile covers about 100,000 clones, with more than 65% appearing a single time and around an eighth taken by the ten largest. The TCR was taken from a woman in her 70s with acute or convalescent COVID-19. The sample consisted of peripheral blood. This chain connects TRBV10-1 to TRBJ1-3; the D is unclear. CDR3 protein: CASSEDGSSGNTIYF. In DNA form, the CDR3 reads TGCGCCAGCAGTGAAGATGGGAGCTCTGGAAACACCATATATTTT.